Listed below are T cell receptor beta chains from one sample, sequenced in a study of T-cell reconstitution after alpha-beta-depleted transplantation in children. TCRdb redid the calling of the PCR reads with MiXCR, one entry per CDR3 protein. The sample includes hundreds of thousands of distinct CDR3 sequences, around 12% of them seen just once. The source was PBMCs, collected before TCRalphabeta/CD19-depleted stem cell transplant. The receptors derive from a girl aged 2 to 9 with congenital amegakaryocytic thrombocytopenia, due to receive a stem cell transplant. The CDR3 runs from the conserved cysteine through the conserved F or W. A D gene is named only where the DNA matches it firmly. Not every row has a clone size; where given, it reads once, few, many or a size class.

TRBJ1-1 TRBV7-9 TRBD1 few CASSPRQGGNTEAFF TGTGCCAGCAGCCCCCGACAGGGAGGGAACACTGAAGCTTTCTTT
TRBJ1-5 TRBV6-1 . . CASSEGGGGNQPQHF TGTGCCAGCAGTGAAGGGGGGGGTGGCAATCAGCCCCAGCATTTT
TRBJ2-1 TRBV29-1 . few CSAPGVAETYNEQFF TGCAGCGCCCCGGGGGTAGCGGAGACCTACAATGAGCAGTTCTTC
TRBJ2-7 TRBV11-2 . many CASSLMVAYSYEQYF TGTGCCAGCAGCTTAATGGTAGCGTACTCCTACGAGCAGTACTTC
TRBJ1-2 TRBV7-9 . . CASSLNPSGLTYGYTF TGTGCCAGCAGCCTAAACCCCTCGGGACTCACCTATGGCTACACCTTC
TRBJ2-3 TRBV11-2 TRBD1 few CASSLGQGGIDTQYF TGTGCCAGCAGCTTAGGACAGGGGGGAATTGATACGCAGTATTTT
TRBJ1-1 TRBV18 . . CASSRTDRNTEAFF TGTGCCAGCTCACGAACGGACAGGAACACTGAAGCTTTCTTT
TRBJ1-4 TRBV5-1 . many CASSLLGGDEKLFF TGCGCCAGCAGCCTACTCGGGGGGGATGAAAAACTGTTTTTT
TRBJ2-1 TRBV11-1 . many CASSLAGLQFF TGTGCCAGCAGCTTAGCAGGGCTTCAGTTCTTC
TRBJ2-1 TRBV5-1 TRBD1 . CASSPGTEAFNEQFF TGCGCCAGCAGCCCCGGGACAGAGGCTTTCAATGAGCAGTTCTTC
TRBJ2-5 TRBV12-3/TRBV12-4 . many CASRSTRGYQETQYF TGTGCCAGCAGATCGACACGAGGGTACCAAGAGACCCAGTACTTC
TRBJ2-3 TRBV7-9 TRBD1 . CASSSPTGTDTQYF TGTGCCAGCAGTTCTCCGACAGGGACAGATACGCAGTATTTT
TRBJ1-1 TRBV5-1 TRBD1 many CASSWRGRRNTEAFF TGCGCCAGCAGCTGGAGGGGGCGGAGGAACACTGAAGCTTTCTTT
TRBJ2-7 TRBV20-1 . many CSADKLETAEGYEQYF TGCAGTGCTGATAAACTGGAGACAGCCGAGGGCTACGAGCAGTACTTC
TRBJ2-5 TRBV7-9 . many CASSLQGTLQETQYF TGTGCCAGCAGCTTACAGGGGACTTTACAAGAGACCCAGTACTTC
TRBJ2-3 TRBV24-1 TRBD2 . CATSDPGSGTRDTQYF TGTGCCACCAGTGATCCGGGGAGCGGGACCAGAGATACGCAGTATTTT
TRBJ2-7 TRBV7-2 TRBD1 . CASSPYRGAYEQYF TGTGCCAGCAGCCCCTACAGGGGGGCCTACGAGCAGTACTTC